Following are 24 T cell receptor beta chains from one sample sequenced in a study of early T cells in non-severe SARS-CoV-2 infection. One entry per CDR3 protein, called by TCRdb with MiXCR from the 5' RACE reads. The repertoire includes some 80,000 distinct CDR3 sequences, around 12% of them detected once, and roughly 16% sits in the top ten. The material sequenced was whole blood, taken at baseline. The receptors here all came from an adult who was a healthcare worker with PCR-confirmed SARS-CoV-2 infection or an uninfected control (not recorded which). The donor label of this sample is uncertain.

This clonotype was detected only a few times. The CDR3 region has the DNA TGTGCCAGCAGCTTGAAGGGACGGGATAATTCACCCCTCCACTTT. Translation: CASSLKGRDNSPLHF. This chain links TRBV5-6 with TRBJ1-6; tentative D call: TRBD1 (5 bases). Trimming took 1 base from V and 5 from J, leaving 10 bases between them. The CDR3 loop spans 15 amino acids. Germline assignment: CDR1 SGHDT and CDR2 YYEEEE.

There are many counts of this clonotype. This chain uses TRBV19 with TRBJ1-5; TRBD1 might be the D (6 bases). The CDR3 is made up of 15 amino acids. Germline CDR1 is LNHDA and CDR2 is SQIVND (reference sequence). The germline V and J ends were trimmed by 1 base and 9 bases, with 16 bases remaining between them. The CDR3 region has the DNA TGTGCCAGTAGTATAGCTGGCAGGGGCGTACGGCCCCAGCATTTT. Translation: CASSIAGRGVRPQHF.

This clonotype was recorded a few times. The rearrangement joins TRBV6-5 to TRBJ2-2; D is unresolved. Germline V gene sequence: CDR1 MNHEY, CDR2 SVGAGI. The CDR3 totals 13 residues. V lost 2 bases, J lost 8 bases, and 9 bases lay in between. CDR3 sequence reads: CASSYGLNGELFF. Written as DNA, the CDR3 is TGTGCCAGCAGTTACGGTTTAAATGGGGAGCTGTTTTTT.

This clonotype has just a few counts. A read error may produce the germline difference seen at one junction end. V gene TRBV24-1 combines with J gene TRBJ2-3; the D gene is possibly TRBD2 (5 bases). The CDR3 runs to 11 residues. CDR1 and CDR2 (germline): KGHDR, SFDVKD. The CDR3 loop is CVTGDTDTQYF. For the CDR3, the DNA is TGTGTCACCGGGGACACAGATACGCAGTATTTT.

The sample holds a few counts of this clonotype. The V gene is TRBV6-5, the J gene TRBJ2-7, with 9 bases matching TRBD2. CDR1 is MNHEY, CDR2 SVGAGI, per germline. V was clipped by 8 bases and J by 2 bases; unmatched bases: 10. The CDR3 spans 15 residues. The CDR3 bases are TGTGCCAGCGCCACCGGCCTAGCGGGGACCTACGAGCAGTACTTC. It encodes CASATGLAGTYEQYF.

This clonotype occurred a few times. The CDR3 DNA sequence: TGTGCCAGCAGCCCAACCCCCTGGACTCGCGGGAGAAGTAATGAGCAGTTCTTC. Its protein is CASSPTPWTRGRSNEQFF. The chain uses TRBV11-2 and TRBJ2-1; 7 nucleotides align to TRBD2. Unmatched junction bases numbered 20, after V lost 5 bases and J lost 7 bases. Germline V lookup: CDR1 SGHAT, CDR2 FQNNGV. This CDR3 has 18 residues.

This clonotype was counted between two and nine times. V and J are TRBV18 and TRBJ1-4, with TRBD1 as a possible D gene (5 bases). There are 16 residues in the CDR3. V lost 4 bases and J 8 bases, leaving 20 bases between the germline ends. CDR1 KGHSH and CDR2 LQKENI come from the germline V gene. The CDR3 spells CASSRTLGDIGEKLFF. DNA for the CDR3: TGTGCCAGCTCACGGACACTTGGGGATATTGGCGAAAAACTGTTTTTT. The full variable domain, with the rest looked up from reference TRBV18 and TRBJ1-4, is NAGVMQNPRHLVRRRGQEARLRCSPMKGHSHVYWYRQLPEEGLKFMVYLQKENIIDESGMPKERFSAEFPKEGPSILRIQQVVRGDSAAYFCASSRTLGDIGEKLFFGSGTQLSVL.

For the CDR3, the DNA is TGTGCCAGCAGCATCCAGGAGGGGGCCGAGCAGTACTTC. Encoded protein: CASSIQEGAEQYF. The chain links TRBV9 to TRBJ2-7, with D perhaps TRBD1 (7 bases). Germline values: CDR1 SGDLS, CDR2 YYNGEE. This CDR3 has 13 residues. V gave up 4 bases and J gave up 6 bases, with 14 bases separating them.

V gene TRBV7-2 combines with J gene TRBJ2-7; 9 nucleotides agree with TRBD2. The CDR3 totals 14 residues. CDR1 and CDR2 (germline): SGHTA, FQGNSA. J lost 2 bases, V lost 3 bases, and 2 bases had no gene match. CDR3 bases: TGTGCCAGCAGCTTTAGCGGGAGTACCTACGAGCAGTACTTC. Translating it yields CASSFSGSTYEQYF. Supplemented by reference TRBV7-2 and TRBJ2-7, the full variable domain reads GAGVSQSPSNKVTEKGKDVELRCDPISGHTALYWYRQSLGQGLEFLIYFQGNSAPDKSGLPSDRFSAERTGGSVSTLTIQRTQQEDSAVYLCASSFSGSTYEQYFGPGTRLTVT.

The gene calls are TRBV21-1 and TRBJ2-3; TRBD1 is taken as the D call from the table, unchecked against the DNA. TRBV21-1 is reported as a pseudogene. This CDR3 has 14 residues. CDR3 region: CASSNIRVTDTQYF. CDR3 nucleotides: TGTGCCAGCAGCAATATCCGGGTGACAGATACGCAGTATTTT.

This clonotype was found many times. The rearrangement links TRBV27 to TRBJ1-3, with 8 bases matching TRBD1. V lost 5 bases and J lost 0; bases outside the gene matches: 6. Germline V gives CDR1 MNHEY, CDR2 SMNVEV (reference sequence). The length of the CDR3 is 16 residues. CDR3 loop: CASSSGQGLSGNTIYF. As DNA, the CDR3 is TGTGCCAGCAGTAGCGGACAGGGACTCTCTGGAAACACCATATATTTT.

The V and J genes are TRBV5-1 and TRBJ2-7, with D perhaps matching TRBD1 (6 bases). Germline V gene data show CDR1 as SGHRS and CDR2 as YFSETQ. V was shortened by 5 bases and J by 2 bases, with 11 bases between the two germline ends. There are 13 residues in the CDR3. CDR3 in amino acids: CASSQDRTYEQYF. The CDR3 DNA is TGCGCCAGCAGTCAGGACAGAACCTACGAGCAGTACTTC.

Only a few counts were recorded for this clonotype. The chain is built from TRBV7-3 and TRBJ2-1; either TRBD1 or TRBD2 may fit D (5 bases each). Germline loops: CDR1 SGHTA, CDR2 FQGTGA. The CDR3 has 15 residues. Trimming shortened V by 4 bases and J by 2 bases, and 12 bases separated the two germline ends. CDR3 amino acids: CASSWGIAPYNEQFF. For the CDR3, the DNA is TGTGCCAGCAGCTGGGGGATAGCGCCCTACAATGAGCAGTTCTTC.

The table lists this clonotype with a few counts. The chain recombines TRBV5-1 with TRBJ2-1, with D perhaps TRBD1 (6 bases). CDR1 and CDR2 from the germline V gene are SGHRS and YFSETQ. The CDR3 length is 15 residues. The V end was cut by 4 bases, the J end by 1 base, with 12 bases between. This CDR3 reads CASSRSRGSYNEQFF. As DNA, the CDR3 is TGCGCCAGCAGCCGTTCCAGGGGATCCTACAATGAGCAGTTCTTC.

This clonotype was recorded a few times. The DNA of the CDR3 is TGTGCTAGTGGGGGCAATGAGCAGTTCTTC. Residues: CASGGNEQFF. V and J are TRBV12-5 and TRBJ2-1; D is undetermined. The V end was cut by 6 bases, the J end by 6 bases, with 3 bases between. Germline CDR1 and CDR2: LGHNT and FRNRAP. CDR3 size: 10 residues.

A few counts support this clonotype. The gene calls are TRBV7-9 and TRBJ1-5; D uncertain. The CDR3 loop spans 12 amino acids. Germline V gene data show CDR1 as SEHNR and CDR2 as FQNEAQ (reference sequence). The V gene lost 1 base and the J gene lost 7 bases, with 5 bases spanning the gap. CDR3 loop: CASSLGSQPQHF. CDR3 nucleotides: TGTGCCAGCAGCTTAGGAAGCCAGCCCCAGCATTTT.

The table lists this clonotype with many counts. The V call is TRBV11-2, the J call TRBJ1-5; TRBD1 is a possible D gene (5 bases). CDR1 and CDR2 from the germline V gene are SGHAT and FQNNGV. Trimming took 1 base from V and 0 from J, leaving 10 bases between them. This CDR3 is 16 amino acids long. The CDR3 DNA reads TGTGCCAGCAGCTTAGGGGGCAGGGATAGCAATCAGCCCCAGCATTTT. It is translated as CASSLGGRDSNQPQHF.

At least ten counts were recorded for this clonotype. The chain links TRBV19 to TRBJ2-7; 9 nucleotides match TRBD2. With V trimmed by 3 bases and J by 7 bases, 10 bases remained unmatched. Germline loops: CDR1 LNHDA, CDR2 SQIVND (reference sequence). This CDR3 is built from 15 residues. The CDR3 region has the DNA TGTGCCAGTAGTATCCCCCTAGCGGGGTCCCGGGAGCAGTACTTC. Translating gives CASSIPLAGSREQYF.

The table lists this clonotype with many counts. The chain uses TRBV5-1 and TRBJ2-7, with D possibly matching TRBD2 (6 bases). This CDR3 has 12 amino acids. Trimming removed 5 bases at V and 7 bases at J, with 13 bases between. From germline, CDR1 is SGHRS and CDR2 YFSETQ. The chain's CDR3 is CASRREQAEQYF. CDR3 DNA sequence: TGCGCCAGCAGACGGGAGCAAGCAGAGCAGTACTTC.

This clonotype showed up many times. The chain combines TRBV5-1 with TRBJ1-1; D ambiguous. V dropped 4 bases and J dropped 4 bases, with 14 bases sitting between them. CDR3 size: 14 residues. Looked up from germline, CDR1 is SGHRS and CDR2 is YFSETQ. CDR3 sequence (DNA): TGCGCCAGCAGCCCCATAACGTCTGCCACTGAAGCTTTCTTT. It codes for CASSPITSATEAFF.

V is TRBV12-3 or TRBV12-4 and J is TRBJ1-1; D unclear. Trimming removed 5 bases at V and 1 base at J, with 20 bases between. The CDR3 is made up of 17 amino acids. CDR3 loop: CASSPTTTVPGNTEAFF. Written as DNA, the CDR3 is TGTGCCAGCAGTCCCACCACAACAGTCCCGGGGAACACTGAAGCTTTCTTT.

There are a few counts of this clonotype. The chain links TRBV7-7 to TRBJ2-3; 8 bases agree with TRBD1. CDR3 size: 14 residues. The V and J ends lost 2 bases and 6 bases, in that order; junction bases with no gene match: 4. Germline-derived CDR1 and CDR2 are SSHAT and FNYEAQ (reference sequence). CDR3 DNA: TGTGCCAGCAGCTTAATGACAGGGGCCGATACGCAGTATTTT. Translated, it gives CASSLMTGADTQYF.

This clonotype was observed a few times. This chain uses TRBV27 with TRBJ2-1; the match to TRBD1 covers 9 bases. Germline V gene sequence: CDR1 MNHEY, CDR2 SMNVEV (reference sequence). With V trimmed by 8 bases and J by 9 bases, 8 bases remained unmatched. The CDR3 sequence is 13 residues long. CDR3 in DNA: TGTGCCAGCGGACAGGGGTTCGGTGGTGAGCAGTTCTTC. Translating gives CASGQGFGGEQFF.

The chain combines TRBV27 with TRBJ2-1; unclear D gene. The CDR3 consists of 14 residues. Trimming shortened V by 6 bases and J by 1 base, and 10 bases separated the two germline ends. Germline CDR1 reads MNHEY; CDR2 reads SMNVEV (reference sequence). This chain's CDR3 is CASSPIRSYNEQFF. In DNA form, the CDR3 reads TGTGCCAGCAGCCCGATCAGGTCCTACAATGAGCAGTTCTTC.